This entry is about one TCR beta chain. What it binds is unknown. CDR1 and CDR2 from the germline V gene are SGHRS and YFSETQ. This CDR3 contains 16 residues. Trimming cost V 0 bases and J 5 bases; bases outside gene matches: 4. This sample was included in a study of shared clonotypes between healthy human individuals. Whole-study findings and limits: The naive CD4 repertoires of a few donors were compared, and around 4.9% of clonotypes were shared.

Assay: immunoSEQ multiplex PCR; the TCRdb copy retains only in-frame clones and omits some. The table has around 2,000,000 clones, approximately 95% seen once; the top ten hold under 0.15%. Specimen: naive CD4+ T cells sorted from blood. Subset indicated: CD45RA+ positively selected. The genes are TRBV5-1 and TRBJ2-5; 13 nucleotides agree with TRBD2. This receptor was obtained from a man aged 18 to 30 in good health. The CDR3 DNA follows: TGCGCCAGCAGCTTGGTAGGACTAGCGGGAGTGGAGACCCAGTACTTC. This gives the protein CASSLVGLAGVETQYF.